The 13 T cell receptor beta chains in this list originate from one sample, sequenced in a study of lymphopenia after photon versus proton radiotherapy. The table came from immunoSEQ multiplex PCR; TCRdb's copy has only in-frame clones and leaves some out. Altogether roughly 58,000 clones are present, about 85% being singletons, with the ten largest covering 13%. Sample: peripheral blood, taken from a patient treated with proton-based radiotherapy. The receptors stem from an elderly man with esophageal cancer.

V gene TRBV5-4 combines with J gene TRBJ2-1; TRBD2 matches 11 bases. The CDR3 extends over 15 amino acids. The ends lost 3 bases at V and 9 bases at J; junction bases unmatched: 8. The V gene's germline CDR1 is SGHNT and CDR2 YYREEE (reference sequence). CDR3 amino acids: CASSSIAGGSGEQFF. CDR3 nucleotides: TGTGCCAGCAGCTCAATAGCGGGGGGGTCGGGTGAGCAGTTCTTC.

The CDR3 protein is CASSSSGAHQETQYF. CDR3 nucleotides: TGTGCCAGCAGCAGTAGCGGGGCCCACCAAGAGACCCAGTACTTC. J is TRBJ2-5 and V is TRBV7-3; 8 bases align to TRBD2. Germline assignment: CDR1 SGHTA and CDR2 FQGTGA. After removal of 5 bases from V and 0 bases from J, the junction contained 5 bases not matched to a gene. This CDR3 is built from 15 residues.

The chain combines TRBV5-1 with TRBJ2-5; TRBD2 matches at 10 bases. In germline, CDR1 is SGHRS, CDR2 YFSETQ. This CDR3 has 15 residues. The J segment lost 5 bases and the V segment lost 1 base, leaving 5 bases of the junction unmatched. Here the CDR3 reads CASSLSGTSEETQYF. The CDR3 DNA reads TGCGCCAGCAGCTTGTCCGGGACTAGCGAGGAGACCCAGTACTTC.

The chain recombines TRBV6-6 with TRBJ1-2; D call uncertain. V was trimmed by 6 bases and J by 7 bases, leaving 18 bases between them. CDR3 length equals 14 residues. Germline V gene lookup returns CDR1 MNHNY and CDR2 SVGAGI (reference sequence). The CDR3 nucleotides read TGTGCCAGCAGGTCCCGGTCCAGCGGGCCTGGCTACACCTTC. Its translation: CASRSRSSGPGYTF.

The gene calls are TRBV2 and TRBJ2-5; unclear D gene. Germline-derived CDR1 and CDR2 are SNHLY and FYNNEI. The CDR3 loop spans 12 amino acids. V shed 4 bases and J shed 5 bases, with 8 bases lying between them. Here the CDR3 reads CASSGSRETQYF. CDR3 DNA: TGTGCCAGCAGTGGATCTCGGGAGACCCAGTACTTC.

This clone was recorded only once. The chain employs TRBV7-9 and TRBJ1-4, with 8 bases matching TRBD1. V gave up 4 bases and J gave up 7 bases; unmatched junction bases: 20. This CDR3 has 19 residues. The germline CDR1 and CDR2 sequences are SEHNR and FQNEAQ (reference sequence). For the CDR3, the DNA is TGTGCCAGCAGCTCCTCAAATACGGGACAGGCGTCTTCGGGTGAAAAACTGTTTTTT. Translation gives CASSSSNTGQASSGEKLFF.

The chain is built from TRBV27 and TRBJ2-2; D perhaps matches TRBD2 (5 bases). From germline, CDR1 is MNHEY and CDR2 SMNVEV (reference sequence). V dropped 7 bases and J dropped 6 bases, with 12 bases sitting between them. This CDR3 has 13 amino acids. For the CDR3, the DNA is TGTGCCAGCATGTGGATGGGAGCCGGGGAGCTGTTTTTT. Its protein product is CASMWMGAGELFF.

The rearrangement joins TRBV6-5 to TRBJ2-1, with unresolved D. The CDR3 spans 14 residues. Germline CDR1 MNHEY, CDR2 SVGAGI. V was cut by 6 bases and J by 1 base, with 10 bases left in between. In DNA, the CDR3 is TGTGCCAGCAGAGGTACGGGTTCCTACAATGAGCAGTTCTTC. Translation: CASRGTGSYNEQFF.

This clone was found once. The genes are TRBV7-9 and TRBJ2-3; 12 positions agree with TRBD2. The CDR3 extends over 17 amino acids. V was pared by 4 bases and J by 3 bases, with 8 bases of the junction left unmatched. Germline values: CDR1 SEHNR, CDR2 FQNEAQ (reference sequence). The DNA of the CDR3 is TGTGCCAGCAGCTCGGCTCGTGGGACTAGCGGGACAGATACGCAGTATTTT. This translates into CASSSARGTSGTDTQYF.

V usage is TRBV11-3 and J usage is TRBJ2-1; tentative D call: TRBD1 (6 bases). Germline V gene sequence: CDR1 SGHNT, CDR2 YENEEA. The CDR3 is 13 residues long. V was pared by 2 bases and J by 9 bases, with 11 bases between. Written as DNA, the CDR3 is TGTGCCAGCAGCTTAATTCTAGGGGGTGAGCAGTTCTTC. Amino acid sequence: CASSLILGGEQFF.

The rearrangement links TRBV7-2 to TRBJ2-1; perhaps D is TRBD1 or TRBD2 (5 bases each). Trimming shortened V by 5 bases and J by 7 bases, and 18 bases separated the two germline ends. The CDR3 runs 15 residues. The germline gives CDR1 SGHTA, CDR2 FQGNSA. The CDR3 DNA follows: TGTGCCAGCAGCATAGAACCGGGACGCGATAATGAGCAGTTCTTC. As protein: CASSIEPGRDNEQFF.

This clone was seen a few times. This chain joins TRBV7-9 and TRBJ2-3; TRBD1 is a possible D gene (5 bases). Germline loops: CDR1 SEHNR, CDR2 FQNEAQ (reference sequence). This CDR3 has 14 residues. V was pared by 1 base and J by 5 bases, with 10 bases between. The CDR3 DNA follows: TGTGCCAGCAGCTTAGTAGGGGTTGGAGATACGCAGTATTTT. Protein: CASSLVGVGDTQYF.

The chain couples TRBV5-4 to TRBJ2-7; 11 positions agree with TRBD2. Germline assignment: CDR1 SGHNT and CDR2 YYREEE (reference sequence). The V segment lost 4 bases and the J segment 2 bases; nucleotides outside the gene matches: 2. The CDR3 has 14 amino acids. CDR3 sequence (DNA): TGTGCCAGCAGCACACTAGCGGGGGCCTACGAGCAGTACTTC. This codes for CASSTLAGAYEQYF. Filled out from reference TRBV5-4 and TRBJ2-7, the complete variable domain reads ETGVTQSPTHLIKTRGQQVTLRCSSQSGHNTVSWYQQALGQGPQFIFQYYREEENGRGNFPPRFSGLQFPNYSSELNVNALELDDSALYLCASSTLAGAYEQYFGPGTRLTVT.